The source of this TCR beta chain is a study of cytomegalovirus exposure and HLA in healthy donors. Broader study findings: Both high specificity and high sensitivity reportedly marked the classifier's diagnosis of cytomegalovirus status.

The PCR contained 60 Vbeta and 13 Jbeta primers. Assay: immunoSEQ multiplex PCR; the TCRdb copy retains only in-frame clones and omits some. The sample includes over 130,000 clones, over 65% of them seen just once. Trimming took 5 bases from V and 1 from J, leaving 16 bases between them. CDR3 size: 16 residues. Germline V gives CDR1 MNHEY, CDR2 SMNVEV (reference sequence). Concerning this clone: Its antigen is not known.

Input material: PBMCs. This TCR was recovered from a male donor in good health and CMV-seronegative. The chain links TRBV27 to TRBJ2-3; no reliable D call. CDR3 region: CASSPLIRSGTDTQYF. DNA for the CDR3: TGTGCCAGCAGTCCCCTGATACGCAGCGGCACAGATACGCAGTATTTT.